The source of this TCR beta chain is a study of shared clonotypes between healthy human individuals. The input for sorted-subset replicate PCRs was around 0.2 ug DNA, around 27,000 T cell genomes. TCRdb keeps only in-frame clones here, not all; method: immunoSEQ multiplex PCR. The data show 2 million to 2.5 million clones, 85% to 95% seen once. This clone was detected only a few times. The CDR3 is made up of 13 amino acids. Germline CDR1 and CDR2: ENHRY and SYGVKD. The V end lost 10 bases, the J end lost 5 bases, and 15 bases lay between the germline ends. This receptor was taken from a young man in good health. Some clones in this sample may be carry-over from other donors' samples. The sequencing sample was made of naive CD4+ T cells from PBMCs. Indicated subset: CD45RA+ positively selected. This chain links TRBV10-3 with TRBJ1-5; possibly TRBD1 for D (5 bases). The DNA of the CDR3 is TGTGCCACCACCGGGGGGACGGATCAGCCCCAGCATTTT. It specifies CATTGGTDQPQHF.